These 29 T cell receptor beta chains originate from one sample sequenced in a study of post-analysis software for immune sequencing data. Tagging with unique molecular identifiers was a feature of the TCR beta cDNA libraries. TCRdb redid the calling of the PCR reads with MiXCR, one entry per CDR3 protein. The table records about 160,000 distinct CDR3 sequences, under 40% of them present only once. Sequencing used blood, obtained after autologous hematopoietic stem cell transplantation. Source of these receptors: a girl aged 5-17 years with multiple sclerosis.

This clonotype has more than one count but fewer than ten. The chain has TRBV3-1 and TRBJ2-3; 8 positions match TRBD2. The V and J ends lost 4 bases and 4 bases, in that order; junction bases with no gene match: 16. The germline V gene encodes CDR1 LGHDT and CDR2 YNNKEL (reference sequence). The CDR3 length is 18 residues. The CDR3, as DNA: TGTGCCAGCAGCCGGCTGGCGGTGGGCGGGAGGTTTGCAGATACGCAGTATTTT. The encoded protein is CASSRLAVGGRFADTQYF.

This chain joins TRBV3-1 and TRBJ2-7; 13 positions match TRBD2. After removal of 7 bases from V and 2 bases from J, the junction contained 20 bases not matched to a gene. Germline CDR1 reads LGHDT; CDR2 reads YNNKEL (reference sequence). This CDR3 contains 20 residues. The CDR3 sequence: CASTYKRGRGLAGPTYEQYF. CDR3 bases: TGTGCCAGCACGTATAAGCGGGGCCGGGGACTAGCGGGACCGACCTACGAGCAGTACTTC.

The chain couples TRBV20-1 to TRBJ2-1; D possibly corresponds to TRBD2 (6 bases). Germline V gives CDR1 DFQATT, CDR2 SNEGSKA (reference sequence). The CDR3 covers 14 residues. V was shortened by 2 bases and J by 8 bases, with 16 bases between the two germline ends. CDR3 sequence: CSARMGGGWDEQFF. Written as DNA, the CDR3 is TGCAGTGCTAGAATGGGGGGAGGTTGGGATGAGCAGTTCTTC.

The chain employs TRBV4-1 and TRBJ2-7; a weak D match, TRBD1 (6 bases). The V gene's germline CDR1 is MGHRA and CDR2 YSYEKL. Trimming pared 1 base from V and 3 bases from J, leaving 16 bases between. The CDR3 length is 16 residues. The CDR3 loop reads CASSQAAGVLRYEQYF. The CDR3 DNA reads TGCGCCAGCAGCCAAGCAGCAGGGGTGCTGCGCTACGAGCAGTACTTC.

The CDR3 bases are TGTGCCACCAGCCGGCGTAGGGGACAGGACTCCTACGAGCAGTACTTC. Protein product: CATSRRRGQDSYEQYF. This sequence joins TRBV15 and TRBJ2-7, with 8 bases lining up with TRBD1. In germline, CDR1 is LNHNV, CDR2 YYDKDF (reference sequence). V lost 5 bases to trimming and J lost 0 bases; unmatched junction nucleotides: 9. The CDR3 extends over 16 amino acids.

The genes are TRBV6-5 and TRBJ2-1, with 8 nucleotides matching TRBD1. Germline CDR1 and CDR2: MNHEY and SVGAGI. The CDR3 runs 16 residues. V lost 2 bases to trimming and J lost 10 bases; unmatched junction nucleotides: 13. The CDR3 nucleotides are TGTGCCAGCAGTTACACCGGGACAGGTCGCCTCGGGGAGCAGTTCTTC. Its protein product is CASSYTGTGRLGEQFF.

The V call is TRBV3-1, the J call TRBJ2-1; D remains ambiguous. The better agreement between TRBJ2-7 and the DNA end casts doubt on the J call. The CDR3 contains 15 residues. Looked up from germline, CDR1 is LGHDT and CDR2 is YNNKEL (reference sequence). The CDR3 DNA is TGTGCCAGCAGCCAAGATGTAGGAGCCTACAATGAGCAGTACTTC. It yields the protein CASSQDVGAYNEQYF.

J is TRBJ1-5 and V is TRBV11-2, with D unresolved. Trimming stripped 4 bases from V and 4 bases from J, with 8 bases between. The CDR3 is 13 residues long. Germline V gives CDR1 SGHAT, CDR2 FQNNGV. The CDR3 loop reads CASSSTRNQPQHF. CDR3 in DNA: TGTGCCAGCAGCTCCACTCGTAATCAGCCCCAGCATTTT. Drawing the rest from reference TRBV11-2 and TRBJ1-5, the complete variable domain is EAGVAQSPRYKIIEKRQSVAFWCNPISGHATLYWYQQILGQGPKLLIQFQNNGVVDDSQLPKDRFSAERLKGVDSTLKIQPAKLEDSAVYLCASSSTRNQPQHFGDGTRLSIL.

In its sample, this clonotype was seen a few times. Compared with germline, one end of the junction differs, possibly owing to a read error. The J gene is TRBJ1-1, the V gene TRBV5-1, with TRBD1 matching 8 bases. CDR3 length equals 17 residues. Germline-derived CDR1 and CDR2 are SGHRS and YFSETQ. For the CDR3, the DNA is TGTGCCAGCAGCTTGGGACCCCAGGGGGCTGGGGGCACTGAAGCTTTCTTT. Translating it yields CASSLGPQGAGGTEAFF.

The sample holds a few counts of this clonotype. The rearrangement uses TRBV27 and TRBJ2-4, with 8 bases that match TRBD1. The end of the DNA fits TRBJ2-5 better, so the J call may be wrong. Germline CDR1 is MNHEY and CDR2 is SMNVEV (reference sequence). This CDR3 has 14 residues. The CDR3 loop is CASSPRTGWETQYF. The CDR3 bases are TGTGCCAGCAGTCCTCGGACAGGGTGGGAGACCCAGTACTTC.

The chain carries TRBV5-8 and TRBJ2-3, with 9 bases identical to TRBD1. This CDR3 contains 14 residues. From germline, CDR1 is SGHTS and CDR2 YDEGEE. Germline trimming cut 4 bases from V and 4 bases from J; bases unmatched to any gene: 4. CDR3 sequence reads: CASSRDRGADTQYF. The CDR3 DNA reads TGTGCCAGCAGCCGCGACAGGGGGGCAGATACGCAGTATTTT.

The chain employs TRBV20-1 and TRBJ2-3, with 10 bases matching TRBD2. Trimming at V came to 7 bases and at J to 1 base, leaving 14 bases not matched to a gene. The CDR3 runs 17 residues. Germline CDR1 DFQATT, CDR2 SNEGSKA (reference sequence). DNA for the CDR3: TGCAGTGTTGAGATCGGGACTAGCGTATCCGGCACAGATACGCAGTATTTT. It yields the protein CSVEIGTSVSGTDTQYF.

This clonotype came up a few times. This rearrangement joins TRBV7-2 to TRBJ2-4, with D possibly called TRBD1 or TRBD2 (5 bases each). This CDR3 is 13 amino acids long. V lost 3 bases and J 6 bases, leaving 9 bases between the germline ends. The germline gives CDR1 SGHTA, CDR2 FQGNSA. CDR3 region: CASSFRDGNIQYF. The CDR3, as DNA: TGTGCCAGCAGCTTTAGGGACGGAAACATTCAGTACTTC.

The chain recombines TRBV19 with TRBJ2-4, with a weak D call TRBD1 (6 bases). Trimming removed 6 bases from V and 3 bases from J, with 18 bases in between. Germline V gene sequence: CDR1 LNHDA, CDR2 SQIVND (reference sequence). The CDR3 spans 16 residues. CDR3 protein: CASSDGRGRGKNIQYF. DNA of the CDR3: TGTGCCAGTAGCGATGGCAGGGGACGTGGCAAAAACATTCAGTACTTC. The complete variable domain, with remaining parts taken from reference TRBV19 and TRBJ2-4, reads DGGITQSPKYLFRKEGQNVTLSCEQNLNHDAMYWYRQDPGQGLRLIYYSQIVNDFQKGDIAEGYSVSREKKESFPLTVTSAQKNPTAFYLCASSDGRGRGKNIQYFGAGTRLSVL.

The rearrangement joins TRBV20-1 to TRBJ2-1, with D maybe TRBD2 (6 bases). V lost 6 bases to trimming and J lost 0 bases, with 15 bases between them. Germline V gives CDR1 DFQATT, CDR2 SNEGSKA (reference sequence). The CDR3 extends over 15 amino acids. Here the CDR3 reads CSANKRVSSYNEQFF. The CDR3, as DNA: TGCAGTGCAAATAAGCGGGTGAGCTCCTACAATGAGCAGTTCTTC.

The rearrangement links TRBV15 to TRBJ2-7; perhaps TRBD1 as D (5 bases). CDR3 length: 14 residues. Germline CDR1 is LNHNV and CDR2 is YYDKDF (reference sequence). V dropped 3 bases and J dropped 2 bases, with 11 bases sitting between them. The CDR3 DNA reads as TGTGCCACCAGCAGTTTCGTGGGGCCCTACGAGCAGTACTTC. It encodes CATSSFVGPYEQYF.

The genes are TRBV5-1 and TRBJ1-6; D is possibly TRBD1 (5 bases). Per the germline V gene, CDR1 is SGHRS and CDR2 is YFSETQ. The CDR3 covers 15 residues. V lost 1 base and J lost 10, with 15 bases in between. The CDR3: CASSLSGRKESPLHF. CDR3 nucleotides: TGCGCCAGCAGCTTGTCAGGGAGAAAGGAGTCACCCCTCCACTTT.

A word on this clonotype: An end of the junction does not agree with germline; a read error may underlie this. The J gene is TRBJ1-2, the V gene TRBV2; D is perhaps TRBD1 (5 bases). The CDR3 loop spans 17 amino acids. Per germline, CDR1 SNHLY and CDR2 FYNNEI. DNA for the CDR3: TGTGCCGGCAGTAATAGGGAATTGAAGTTGGGGGATGCTGGCTACACCTTC. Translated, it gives CAGSNRELKLGDAGYTF.

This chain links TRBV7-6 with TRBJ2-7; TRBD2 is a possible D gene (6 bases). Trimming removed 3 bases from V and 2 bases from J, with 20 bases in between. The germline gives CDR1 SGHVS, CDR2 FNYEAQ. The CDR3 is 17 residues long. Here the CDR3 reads CASSFGSAATATYEQYF. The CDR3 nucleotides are TGTGCCAGCAGCTTCGGGAGTGCTGCGACTGCAACCTACGAGCAGTACTTC.

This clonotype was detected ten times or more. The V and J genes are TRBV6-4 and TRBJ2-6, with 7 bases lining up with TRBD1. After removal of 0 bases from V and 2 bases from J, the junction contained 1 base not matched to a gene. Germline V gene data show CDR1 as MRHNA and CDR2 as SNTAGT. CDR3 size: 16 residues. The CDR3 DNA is TGTGCCAGCAGTGACTCAGGGGGCGCTGGGGCCAACGTCCTGACTTTC. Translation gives CASSDSGGAGANVLTF.

Here the CDR3 reads CASSLGGVQGLRYEQYF. CDR3 sequence (DNA): TGTGCCAGCAGCTTAGGTGGGGTACAGGGGTTGCGGTACGAGCAGTACTTC. This chain connects TRBV11-2 to TRBJ2-7; 7 bases line up with TRBD1. The CDR3 is made up of 17 amino acids. Germline V gene data show CDR1 as SGHAT and CDR2 as FQNNGV. After removal of 1 base from V and 4 bases from J, the junction contained 13 bases not matched to a gene. Full variable domain (missing parts from reference TRBV11-2 and TRBJ2-7): EAGVAQSPRYKIIEKRQSVAFWCNPISGHATLYWYQQILGQGPKLLIQFQNNGVVDDSQLPKDRFSAERLKGVDSTLKIQPAKLEDSAVYLCASSLGGVQGLRYEQYFGPGTRLTVT.

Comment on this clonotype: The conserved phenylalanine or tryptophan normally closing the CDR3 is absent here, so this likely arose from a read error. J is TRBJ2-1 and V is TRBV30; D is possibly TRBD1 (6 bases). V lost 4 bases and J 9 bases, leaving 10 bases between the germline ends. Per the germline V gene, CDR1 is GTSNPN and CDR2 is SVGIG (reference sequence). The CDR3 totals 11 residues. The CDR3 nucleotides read TGTGCCTGGATCGTGGGGGCTGAGCAGTTCTGC. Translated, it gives CAWIVGAEQFC.

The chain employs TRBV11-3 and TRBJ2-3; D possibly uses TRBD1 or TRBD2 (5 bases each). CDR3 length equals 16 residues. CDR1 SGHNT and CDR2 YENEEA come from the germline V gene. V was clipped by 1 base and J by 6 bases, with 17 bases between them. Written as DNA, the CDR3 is TGTGCCAGCAGCTTAGGGTGGCTAGACGAGGGGGATACGCAGTATTTT. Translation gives CASSLGWLDEGDTQYF. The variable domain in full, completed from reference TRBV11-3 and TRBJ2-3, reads EAGVVQSPRYKIIEKKQPVAFWCNPISGHNTLYWYLQNLGQGPELLIRYENEEAVDDSQLPKDRFSAERLKGVDSTLKIQPAELGDSAVYLCASSLGWLDEGDTQYFGPGTRLTVL.

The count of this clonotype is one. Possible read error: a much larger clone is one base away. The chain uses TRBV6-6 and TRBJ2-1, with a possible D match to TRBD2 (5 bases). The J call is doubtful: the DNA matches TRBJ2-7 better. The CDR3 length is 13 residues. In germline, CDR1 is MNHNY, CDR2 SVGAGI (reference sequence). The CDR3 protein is CACTPEGTYEQYF. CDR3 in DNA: TGTGCCTGCACCCCCGAGGGAACCTACGAGCAGTACTTC.

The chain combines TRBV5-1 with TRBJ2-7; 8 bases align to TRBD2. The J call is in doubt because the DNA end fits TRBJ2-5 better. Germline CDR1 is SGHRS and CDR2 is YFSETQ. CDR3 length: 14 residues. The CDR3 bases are TGCGCCAGCAGCTGGGCCCTAGCGGGTGAGACCCAGTACTTC. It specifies CASSWALAGETQYF.

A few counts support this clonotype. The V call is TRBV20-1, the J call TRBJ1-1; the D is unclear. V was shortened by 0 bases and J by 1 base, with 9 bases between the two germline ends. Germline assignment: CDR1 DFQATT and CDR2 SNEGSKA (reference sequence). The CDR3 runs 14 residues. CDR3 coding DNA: TGCAGTGCTAGAGATCGGGTCCAGAACACTGAAGCTTTCTTT. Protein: CSARDRVQNTEAFF.

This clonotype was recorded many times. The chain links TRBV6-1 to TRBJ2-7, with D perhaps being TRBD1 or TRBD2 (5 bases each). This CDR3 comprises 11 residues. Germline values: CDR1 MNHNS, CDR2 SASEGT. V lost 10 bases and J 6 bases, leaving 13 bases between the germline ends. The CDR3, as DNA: TGTGCCACGACGACCGGGGCCGAGCAGTACTTC. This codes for CATTTGAEQYF.

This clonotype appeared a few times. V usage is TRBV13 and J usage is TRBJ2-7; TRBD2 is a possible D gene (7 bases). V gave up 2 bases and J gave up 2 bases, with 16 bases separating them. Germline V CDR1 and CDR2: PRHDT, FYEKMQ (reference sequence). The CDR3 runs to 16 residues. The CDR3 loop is CASSLLRGDYAYEQYF. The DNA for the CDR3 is TGTGCCAGCAGCTTATTAAGGGGGGACTACGCCTACGAGCAGTACTTC.

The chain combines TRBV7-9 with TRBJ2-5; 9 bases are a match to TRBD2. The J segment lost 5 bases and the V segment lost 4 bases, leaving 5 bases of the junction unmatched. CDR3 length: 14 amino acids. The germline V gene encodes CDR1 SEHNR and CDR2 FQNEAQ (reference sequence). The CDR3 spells CASSSGTSRETQYF. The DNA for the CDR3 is TGTGCCAGCAGCTCTGGGACTAGCCGGGAGACCCAGTACTTC.